This T cell receptor beta chain stems from a study of molecular identifiers for immune sequencing clone quantification. The germline CDR1 and CDR2 sequences are LNHDA and SQIVND (reference sequence). Trimming took 2 bases from V and 5 from J, leaving 11 bases between them. The CDR3 extends over 14 amino acids. Ten or more counts support this clonotype. MiXCR, applied by TCRdb to the PCR reads, yields one record per CDR3 protein. The table has hundreds of thousands of distinct CDR3 sequences, about 20% seen once. The sequencing input was naive CD8+ T cells from blood, with Jurkat cell RNA spiked in. Subset given: FACS-sorted CD8+CD4-CCR7+CD45RA+ naive T cells. The receptor was derived from a human donor in good health. Some libraries in this study had Jurkat cell RNA spiked in. This chain connects TRBV19 to TRBJ2-3; no clear D. The CDR3 nucleotides read TGTGCCAGTAGTATAAAAGACGGTGGAGATACGCAGTATTTT. It codes for CASSIKDGGDTQYF.